The 13 T cell receptor beta chains below come from one sample, sequenced in a study of T cell repertoires in cytomegalovirus infection. In TCRdb, the reads were re-called with MiXCR into one record per CDR3 protein. This sample has around 140,000 distinct CDR3 sequences, with 25% to 35% found just once. The antigens of these receptors remain unknown. The specimen was CD8+ T cells from cultured PBMCs, collected from culture after CMV antigen stimulation. The source is a human donor in good health (CMV status not recorded). Some clones in this sample may be carry-over from other donors' samples.

This chain uses TRBV27 with TRBJ2-3; tentatively, D is TRBD2 (6 bases). The V and J ends lost 3 bases and 6 bases respectively, with 19 bases between them. CDR1 is MNHEY, CDR2 SMNVEV, per germline (reference sequence). This CDR3 comprises 16 residues. CDR3 sequence: CASSFDSAGRWDTQYF. The CDR3 DNA sequence: TGTGCCAGCAGTTTTGATAGTGCGGGGAGATGGGATACGCAGTATTTT.

This chain links TRBV29-1 with TRBJ1-1; a possible D gene is TRBD1 (5 bases). V was shortened by 6 bases and J by 7 bases, with 21 bases between the two germline ends. Germline lookup yields CDR1 SQVTM and CDR2 ANQGSEA. The CDR3 contains 14 residues. CDR3 DNA sequence: TGCAGCGTGAAGTCGGCAGGGAGGCTTGGTGAAGCTTTCTTT. It yields the protein CSVKSAGRLGEAFF.

This CDR3 reads CASSLAGAYSGNTIYF. The CDR3 nucleotides are TGTGCCAGCAGCTTAGCGGGCGCCTACTCTGGAAACACCATATATTTT. J is TRBJ1-3 and V is TRBV7-9; D unresolved. The CDR3 covers 16 residues. Germline values: CDR1 SEHNR, CDR2 FQNEAQ (reference sequence). Trimming removed 0 bases from V and 0 bases from J, with 9 bases in between.

The chain combines TRBV19 with TRBJ1-4; D is ambiguous. CDR1 LNHDA and CDR2 SQIVND come from the germline V gene (reference sequence). The CDR3 runs 14 residues. V was clipped by 7 bases and J by 8 bases, with 17 bases between them. The CDR3 loop is CASTLGPGWEKLFF. In DNA form, the CDR3 reads TGTGCCAGTACCCTCGGACCGGGTTGGGAAAAACTGTTTTTT.

The chain carries TRBV27 and TRBJ2-1; D is unresolved. This CDR3 has 14 residues. Looked up from germline, CDR1 is MNHEY and CDR2 is SMNVEV (reference sequence). The germline V and J ends were trimmed by 2 bases and 4 bases, with 9 bases remaining between them. The CDR3: CASSLLPSYNEQFF. The DNA of the CDR3 is TGTGCCAGCAGTTTACTTCCCAGTTACAATGAGCAGTTCTTC.

The chain combines TRBV27 with TRBJ2-1; the D gene is possibly TRBD1 (5 bases). Germline V CDR1 and CDR2: MNHEY, SMNVEV (reference sequence). The V gene lost 3 bases and the J gene lost 7 bases, with 13 bases spanning the gap. This CDR3 is built from 14 residues. CDR3 coding DNA: TGTGCCAGCAGTTTGGCAGGGAATAAAAATGAGCAGTTCTTC. It is translated as CASSLAGNKNEQFF.

This sequence joins TRBV2 and TRBJ2-3, with TRBD2 matching 7 bases. The CDR3 length is 16 residues. J gave up 3 bases and V 2 bases, and 8 bases lay outside the gene matches. Germline V gives CDR1 SNHLY, CDR2 FYNNEI. The CDR3 region is CASSERATGGTDTQYF. Here the CDR3 DNA reads TGTGCCAGCAGTGAAAGAGCGACGGGGGGTACAGATACGCAGTATTTT.

This clonotype was found a few times. The chain has TRBV9 and TRBJ2-1, with TRBD2 identical over 10 bases. J gave up 9 bases and V 0 bases, and 6 bases lay outside the gene matches. Germline V gene sequence: CDR1 SGDLS, CDR2 YYNGEE. This CDR3 spans 15 amino acids. As DNA, the CDR3 is TGTGCCAGCAGCGTAGAAGCGGGGGGGCCTGTTGAGCAGTTCTTC. This codes for CASSVEAGGPVEQFF.

This rearrangement joins TRBV12-3 or TRBV12-4 to TRBJ1-2; a weak D match, TRBD1 (6 bases). This CDR3 has 14 residues. Trimming stripped 4 bases from V and 8 bases from J, with 17 bases between. CDR3 residues: CASSYGGAPSGYTF. DNA for the CDR3: TGTGCCAGCAGTTATGGGGGGGCACCCTCGGGCTACACCTTC.

In this sample, this clonotype turned up once. The chain recombines TRBV19 with TRBJ2-7; maybe TRBD1 (5 bases). The CDR3 contains 15 residues. CDR1 is LNHDA, CDR2 SQIVND, per germline (reference sequence). The V end lost 6 bases, the J end lost 3 bases, and 18 bases lay between the germline ends. The CDR3 DNA reads TGTGCCAGTAGATTCGGAACAGGAGAATACTACGAGCAGTACTTC. Translating it yields CASRFGTGEYYEQYF.

In its sample, this clonotype was seen a few times. This chain links TRBV11-2 with TRBJ1-5; unclear D gene. Germline CDR1 is SGHAT and CDR2 is FQNNGV. The CDR3 extends over 13 amino acids. Trimming removed 6 bases from V and 0 bases from J, with 6 bases in between. The CDR3 loop reads CASSDFSNQPQHF. As DNA, the CDR3 is TGTGCCAGCAGTGACTTTAGCAATCAGCCCCAGCATTTT. The whole variable domain, remainder taken from reference TRBV11-2 and TRBJ1-5, is EAGVAQSPRYKIIEKRQSVAFWCNPISGHATLYWYQQILGQGPKLLIQFQNNGVVDDSQLPKDRFSAERLKGVDSTLKIQPAKLEDSAVYLCASSDFSNQPQHFGDGTRLSIL.

This clonotype was seen only a few times. The chain is built from TRBV28 and TRBJ2-5, with 7 bases aligning to TRBD2. Trimming removed 5 bases from V and 2 bases from J; junction bases left unmatched: 8. Germline lookup yields CDR1 MDHEN and CDR2 SYDVKM. The CDR3 is 15 residues long. CDR3 nucleotides: TGTGCCAGCAGTAGCCCCGGGCGGGGGCAAGAGACCCAGTACTTC. Translation: CASSSPGRGQETQYF.

There are many counts of this clonotype. The chain carries TRBV7-2 and TRBJ2-1; TRBD2 is a possible D gene (6 bases). From germline, CDR1 is SGHTA and CDR2 FQGNSA. The CDR3 spans 12 residues. The V end was cut by 5 bases, the J end by 10 bases, with 12 bases between. CDR3 nucleotide sequence: TGTGCCAGCAGCCCTACGGGAGCCGAGCAGTTCTTC. This translates into CASSPTGAEQFF. Based on the CDR3 plus reference TRBV7-2 and TRBJ2-1, the full variable domain is GAGVSQSPSNKVTEKGKDVELRCDPISGHTALYWYRQSLGQGLEFLIYFQGNSAPDKSGLPSDRFSAERTGGSVSTLTIQRTQQEDSAVYLCASSPTGAEQFFGPGTRLTVL.